This T cell receptor (beta chain) was found in a study of graft-versus-host responses after intestinal transplantation (dated by TCRdb to the early 2020s). As for the study more broadly: Recipients received multivisceral, liver-intestinal, or isolated intestinal transplants. Every recipient was given anti-thymocyte globulin induction, followed by 2 to 4 years of maintenance tacrolimus and steroids. After intestinal transplantation, graft-versus-host and host-versus-graft alloreactive T cell clones in the graft, circulation and bone marrow were tracked using bulk TCR-beta CDR3 sequencing. To identify alloreactive clones, pre-transplant mixed lymphocyte reaction products were sequenced and compared with unstimulated pre-transplant donor and recipient T cells. The cohort enrolled around 23 intestinal transplant recipients including one retransplant, and a few patients lacking pretransplant specimens were excluded. A peak of at least 4% donor T cells among recipient peripheral blood mononuclear cells was the definition used for donor T cell macrochimerism. Samples from a few later patients were sequenced in-house on an Illumina MiSeq with MiXCR processing rather than by the commercial service. Study-level results and caveats: GvH clones turned up in recipient bone marrow, with some appearing earlier in ileal mucosa or blood, a pattern consistent with an intestinal mucosal origin. Peak levels of circulating GvH clones were associated with declines in HvG clones early after transplant. The conclusions were limited by the relatively low number and heterogeneity of the intestinal transplant patients. In the allografts of patients with donor T cell macrochimerism, GvH to HvG T cell clonal ratios were high.

As concerns this clone: The antigen it recognizes is unknown. No base-level quality is on record; no much larger clone is a single base apart.

Library construction relied on the immunoSEQ multiplex PCR assay. For most patients, genomic DNA was isolated with the Qiagen DNeasy Blood and Tissue Kit and sent frozen to Adaptive Biotechnologies for TCR sequencing. For most patients, high-throughput TCR-beta CDR3 sequencing of genomic DNA was performed by Adaptive Biotechnologies. For the original study's pipeline: TCR sequencing data for around 19 patients were retrieved from Adaptive's ImmunoSEQ software; three other patients were processed with MiXCR and VDJtools. To correct CD4 versus CD8 sorting errors, any sequence found in both subsets at a frequency ratio below 5:1 was removed. CDR3 nucleotide sequences shared by donor and recipient were removed because the origin of these sequences could not be assigned. At least 2-fold expansion over unstimulated cells and a minimum CFSE-low frequency of 0.002% (template counts) or 0.001% (read counts) were required for clones to be classified as alloreactive. Clones were considered mappable if detected in sequenced pre-transplant spleen, lymph node, or MLR CFSE-low populations of the donor or recipient. Cumulative frequency of alloreactive clones was calculated as a percentage of all sequences weighted by copy number. What TCRdb holds here is the immuneACCESS table cut down to in-frame rearrangements. Part of the clones is not present; checked against another copy, under half of the missing clones reflect an unresolved V gene, and the others are unexplained. Clone size and the V and J calls come from that table; the DNA yielded D and trimming. The sample includes about 61,000 clones, with 90% to 95% observed a single time. The top ten hold approximately 0.4% of the sample.

The CDR3 runs 10 residues from the cysteine to the phenylalanine. Left in the record is the CDR3 DNA by itself, 30 bases read in frame from the first base. V loses 1 base, J loses 10 bases, and the germline ends lie 4 bases apart. For CDR1 and CDR2, the germline V gene (reference sequence) lists DFQATT and SNEGSKA. Explained via the paper, the time point label denotes: cells obtained before transplantation from donor or recipient. CD3+CD4+ and CD3+CD8+ populations were FACS-sorted from unstimulated pre-transplant donor and recipient cells taken from spleen or lymph nodes. The V and J genes are TRBV20-1 and TRBJ1-4, with the D gene too uncertain to name. The specimen comprised unstimulated CD4+ T cells sorted from spleen or lymph node cells, sampled before transplant. The source is a human donor who was the organ donor for an intestinal transplant. The DNA reads as follows: TGCAGTGCTAGAGGGGGAAAACTGTTTTTT. Its protein is CSARGGKLFF.